The present entry profiles one T cell receptor beta chain with its context. Its antigen is not identified. The CDR3 runs 16 residues. Germline V gives CDR1 LNHDA, CDR2 SQIVND (reference sequence). V gave up 4 bases and J gave up 4 bases; unmatched junction bases: 9. These data come from a study of shared clonotypes between healthy human individuals. TCRdb keeps only in-frame clones here, not all; method: immunoSEQ multiplex PCR. The sample includes under 750,000 clones, about two thirds of them seen just once. General study findings and limits: Richness estimates generally favored naive over memory subsets. Rarefaction gave evidence that sorted-subset sequencing remained incomplete despite large depth. The small donor group covered limited genetic and exposure diversity.

A split of CD4+ cells into CD45RA+ naive and CD45RA-negative memory subsets was performed. The chain couples TRBV19 to TRBJ1-2; TRBD1 matches at 10 bases. The sample taken for sequencing was memory CD4+ T cells sorted from blood. Specified subset: CD45RA-negative fraction. The origin of this receptor is a woman in her twenties or thirties in good health. Here the CDR3 DNA reads TGTGCCAGTAGTAACCCCAAGCGGACAGGGGGCTATGGCTACACCTTC. Translating it yields CASSNPKRTGGYGYTF.